Sequencing of this TCR beta chain was carried out in a study of cytomegalovirus exposure and HLA in healthy donors. General study results and limits: Despite most TCR sequences being rare, some public TCRs occurred in many donors.

V lost 3 bases and J lost 5; bases outside the gene matches: 10. The CDR3 sequence is 16 residues long. A note on this clone: As yet, its antigen is unknown.

PCR amplification relied on 60 Vbeta primers (plus 13 Jbeta primers). The repertoire was sequenced with immunoSEQ multiplex PCR; TCRdb's copy has only in-frame clones and lacks some. The profile shows some 130,000 clones, around three quarters of them singletons. This clonotype was sampled from a man in his forties in good health and CMV-seronegative. The J gene is TRBJ1-5, the V gene TRBV5-3; 8 nucleotides agree with TRBD1. TRBV5-3 is flagged as an ORF with uncertain function. The sequencing input was PBMCs. The chain's CDR3 is CARSWGTGTLYQPQHF. In nucleotides, the CDR3 is TGTGCCAGAAGCTGGGGGACAGGCACTTTATATCAGCCCCAGCATTTT.